Below, 29 T cell receptor beta chains from the same sample are listed, as sequenced in a study of blood T cell repertoires in COVID-19. Some clones are missing from TCRdb's copy, which holds only in-frame ones; the method was immunoSEQ multiplex PCR. Here the sample spans about 74,000 clones, around 90% being singletons. The sample was peripheral blood. The source is a man aged 50-60 years with acute or convalescent COVID-19.

The chain carries TRBV30 and TRBJ2-1, with D maybe TRBD2 (5 bases). The CDR3 has 14 residues. V lost 0 bases to trimming and J lost 6 bases, with 12 bases between them. CDR1 is GTSNPN, CDR2 SVGIG, per germline (reference sequence). The CDR3 reads CAWSVRLAGNEQFF. The DNA of the CDR3 is TGTGCCTGGAGTGTACGCCTAGCCGGCAATGAGCAGTTCTTC.

V gene TRBV24-1 combines with J gene TRBJ1-5, with a tentative D call TRBD1 (6 bases). The CDR3 totals 15 residues. Germline V CDR1 and CDR2: KGHDR, SFDVKD. Trimming stripped 3 bases from V and 3 bases from J, with 11 bases between. CDR3 bases: TGTGCCACCAGTGATCCTCAGGGGATCAATCAGCCCCAGCATTTT. Translation: CATSDPQGINQPQHF.

The rearrangement uses TRBV5-1 and TRBJ2-7; 7 nucleotides agree with TRBD2. CDR3 length: 16 residues. Trimming took 1 base from V and 2 from J; bases not matched to a gene: 9. In germline, CDR1 is SGHRS, CDR2 YFSETQ. CDR3 DNA sequence: TGCGCCAGCAGCTTGTCGGCTAGCGGTTATACCTACGAGCAGTACTTC. It specifies CASSLSASGYTYEQYF.

The chain has TRBV15 and TRBJ1-5, with 10 nucleotides matching TRBD1. The CDR3 totals 16 residues. Germline V gene lookup returns CDR1 LNHNV and CDR2 YYDKDF (reference sequence). With V trimmed by 0 bases and J by 5 bases, 4 bases remained unmatched. The CDR3 loop reads CATSRDRGTGDQPQHF. Written as DNA, the CDR3 is TGTGCCACCAGCAGAGATCGTGGGACAGGGGATCAGCCCCAGCATTTT.

This sequence joins TRBV24-1 and TRBJ2-2; TRBD2 agrees at 7 bases. In germline, CDR1 is KGHDR, CDR2 SFDVKD. The length of the CDR3 is 15 residues. The V segment lost 3 bases and the J segment 2 bases; nucleotides outside the gene matches: 2. Here the CDR3 reads CATSDPGLNTGELFF. CDR3 in DNA: TGTGCCACCAGTGATCCGGGACTAAACACCGGGGAGCTGTTTTTT.

CDR3 sequence: CASSPNSGYEQYV. DNA for the CDR3: TGTGCCAGCAGCCCCAATTCAGGGTACGAGCAGTACGTC. The genes are TRBV7-6 and TRBJ2-7, with D tentatively TRBD1 (5 bases). The CDR3 extends over 13 amino acids. Trimming took 5 bases from V and 4 from J, leaving 12 bases between them. Germline-derived CDR1 and CDR2 are SGHVS and FNYEAQ.

The chain carries TRBV27 and TRBJ2-2, with 10 bases aligning to TRBD1. The CDR3 contains 17 residues. V shed 4 bases, J shed 6 bases, and the junction held 11 bases outside the gene matches. From germline, CDR1 is MNHEY and CDR2 SMNVEV (reference sequence). This CDR3 is CASSSVRDRGSSGELFF. The CDR3 nucleotides are TGTGCCAGCAGTTCGGTCCGGGACAGGGGTTCGTCCGGGGAGCTGTTTTTT.

The chain recombines TRBV10-3 with TRBJ1-5; D unresolved. CDR1 and CDR2 (germline): ENHRY, SYGVKD. The CDR3 contains 13 residues. V dropped 2 bases and J dropped 5 bases, with 7 bases sitting between them. Written as DNA, the CDR3 is TGTGCCATCAGTGAGGAGAGGGATCAGCCCCAGCATTTT. It specifies CAISEERDQPQHF.

This rearrangement joins TRBV4-1 to TRBJ2-5; TRBD2 matches at 7 bases. CDR3 length equals 16 residues. The trim removed 0 bases at V and 9 bases at J, leaving 13 bases unmatched. CDR1 MGHRA and CDR2 YSYEKL come from the germline V gene. For the CDR3, the DNA is TGCGCCAGCAGCCAAGAAACACAAGCGGGAAGAGACCCCCAGTACTTC. As protein: CASSQETQAGRDPQYF.

This chain joins TRBV7-6 and TRBJ1-4; the D gene is possibly TRBD1 (5 bases). The CDR3 extends over 14 amino acids. Germline V gives CDR1 SGHVS, CDR2 FNYEAQ. Trimming pared 5 bases from V and 6 bases from J, leaving 13 bases between. The CDR3 is CASSRGSPDEKLFF. The CDR3 nucleotides read TGTGCCAGCAGCCGGGGGTCACCAGATGAAAAACTGTTTTTT.

This sequence joins TRBV18 and TRBJ2-7; 9 bases are a match to TRBD1. J was trimmed by 2 bases and V by 4 bases; bases with no gene match: 9. CDR3 length: 16 amino acids. CDR1 KGHSH and CDR2 LQKENI come from the germline V gene. The CDR3 nucleotides read TGTGCCAGCTCACACAGAGGACAGGGGTCTCCCTACGAGCAGTACTTC. Residues: CASSHRGQGSPYEQYF.

V and J are TRBV19 and TRBJ1-1; possible D gene TRBD1, 5 bases. Between the trimmed V and J ends, which lost 6 bases and 1 base, there was a span of 6 bases. The CDR3 totals 12 residues. The germline V gene encodes CDR1 LNHDA and CDR2 SQIVND (reference sequence). CDR3 DNA sequence: TGTGCCAGTAGGGGGGGGAACACTGAAGCTTTCTTT. Its translation: CASRGGNTEAFF.

The chain has TRBV18 and TRBJ2-5; TRBD2 matches 16 bases. The CDR3 covers 19 residues. In germline, CDR1 is KGHSH, CDR2 LQKENI. The junction had 8 bases not matched to a gene; V was cut back by 0 bases and J by 4 bases. This CDR3 is CASSPPAGTSGRAGETQYF. The CDR3 DNA reads as TGTGCCAGCTCACCACCGGCCGGGACTAGCGGGAGGGCAGGAGAGACCCAGTACTTC. The full variable domain, completed using reference TRBV18 and TRBJ2-5, is NAGVMQNPRHLVRRRGQEARLRCSPMKGHSHVYWYRQLPEEGLKFMVYLQKENIIDESGMPKERFSAEFPKEGPSILRIQQVVRGDSAAYFCASSPPAGTSGRAGETQYFGPGTRLLVL.

This clone appeared a few times. This chain connects TRBV19 to TRBJ2-2; tentatively, D is TRBD1 (6 bases). CDR1 and CDR2 (germline): LNHDA, SQIVND (reference sequence). With 4 bases removed from V and 7 bases from J, the gap between germline ends came to 7 bases. The CDR3 sequence is 12 residues long. CDR3 nucleotides: TGTGCCAGTAGTAAGACAGGCGGGGAGCTGTTTTTT. The encoded protein is CASSKTGGELFF.

The V call is TRBV4-3, the J call TRBJ1-6, with 8 bases lining up with TRBD1. The CDR3 totals 17 residues. The ends lost 1 base at V and 1 base at J; junction bases unmatched: 3. Per germline, CDR1 LGHNA and CDR2 YSLEER. The CDR3 sequence is CASSQGDRLSYNSPLHF. The CDR3 bases are TGCGCCAGCAGCCAAGGGGACAGGTTGTCCTATAATTCACCCCTCCACTTT.

The chain carries TRBV6-5 and TRBJ1-1, with 8 positions matching TRBD1. Per germline, CDR1 MNHEY and CDR2 SVGAGI. This CDR3 is 14 amino acids long. Germline trimming cut 6 bases from V and 3 bases from J; bases unmatched to any gene: 6. DNA for the CDR3: TGTGCCAGCAGCAAAGGGACAGGCTACACTGAAGCTTTCTTT. Protein sequence: CASSKGTGYTEAFF.

The chain carries TRBV6-1 and TRBJ2-7; 10 nucleotides line up with TRBD2. Germline loops: CDR1 MNHNS, CDR2 SASEGT. There are 16 residues in the CDR3. The J segment lost 1 base and the V segment lost 2 bases, leaving 5 bases of the junction unmatched. CDR3 in amino acids: CASSEPTSGYSYEQYV. CDR3 in DNA: TGTGCCAGCAGTGAACCGACTAGCGGGTATTCCTACGAGCAGTACGTC.

CDR3 amino acids: CASRRSGQGTHEQYF. The CDR3, as DNA: TGTGCCAGCAGGCGTTCTGGACAGGGTACCCACGAGCAGTACTTC. V usage is TRBV7-2 and J usage is TRBJ2-7, with 8 bases fitting TRBD1. The CDR3 extends over 15 amino acids. The germline gives CDR1 SGHTA, CDR2 FQGNSA. V gave up 6 bases and J gave up 5 bases; unmatched junction bases: 12.

The V and J genes are TRBV7-2 and TRBJ1-1, with 7 bases that match TRBD1. Germline trimming cut 4 bases from V and 3 bases from J; bases unmatched to any gene: 2. The CDR3 spans 13 residues. Looked up from germline, CDR1 is SGHTA and CDR2 is FQGNSA. CDR3 sequence reads: CASSWGQYTEAFF. The CDR3 DNA sequence: TGTGCCAGCAGCTGGGGACAGTACACTGAAGCTTTCTTT.

V usage is TRBV7-2 and J usage is TRBJ2-5; tentative D call: TRBD2 (7 bases). With 5 bases removed from V and 2 bases from J, the gap between germline ends came to 24 bases. The germline gives CDR1 SGHTA, CDR2 FQGNSA. The CDR3 consists of 18 residues. CDR3 DNA sequence: TGTGCCAGCAGCCTCAACAGGGTGCTAGCGGCCTCTCAAGAGACCCAGTACTTC. It is translated as CASSLNRVLAASQETQYF.

CDR3 nucleotide sequence: TGCGCCAGCAGCCACCACTTGGAGACAGGGGGGAACACTGAAGCTTTCTTT. Encoded protein: CASSHHLETGGNTEAFF. The rearrangement uses TRBV4-1 and TRBJ1-1; 9 nucleotides line up with TRBD1. From germline, CDR1 is MGHRA and CDR2 YSYEKL. With 3 bases clipped from V and 1 base from J, the junction kept 9 bases outside the gene matches. This CDR3 has 17 amino acids.

The chain uses TRBV19 and TRBJ1-2; D is unclear. Between the trimmed V and J ends, which lost 1 base and 5 bases, there was a span of 17 bases. The CDR3 runs to 16 residues. The V gene's germline CDR1 is LNHDA and CDR2 SQIVND (reference sequence). CDR3 protein: CASSIVAKKAEYGYTF. The CDR3, as DNA: TGTGCCAGTAGTATAGTAGCAAAAAAGGCCGAGTATGGCTACACCTTC.

This clone was picked up one time. The rearrangement links TRBV4-3 to TRBJ1-2; 8 bases line up with TRBD1. The CDR3 has 15 residues. The V segment lost 4 bases and the J segment 2 bases; nucleotides outside the gene matches: 6. The germline V gene has CDR1 LGHNA and CDR2 YSLEER. CDR3 amino acids: CASSRGQGINYGYTF. The CDR3 bases are TGCGCCAGCAGCCGCGGACAGGGCATCAACTATGGCTACACCTTC.

J is TRBJ2-7 and V is TRBV28; possibly TRBD1 for D (5 bases). CDR1 MDHEN and CDR2 SYDVKM come from the germline V gene. The CDR3 contains 14 residues. V was clipped by 5 bases and J by 6 bases, with 17 bases between them. CDR3 coding DNA: TGTGCCAGCAGTCCGCATCCCCCAGGGTCCGAGCAGTACGTC. Its translation is CASSPHPPGSEQYV.

This clone was seen a single time. The V and J genes are TRBV28 and TRBJ1-5, with D tentatively TRBD1 (6 bases). The CDR3 loop spans 13 amino acids. V was clipped by 8 bases and J by 3 bases, with 11 bases between them. CDR1 and CDR2 (germline): MDHEN, SYDVKM. This CDR3 reads CASDGQFNQPQHF. CDR3 nucleotide sequence: TGTGCCAGCGACGGACAGTTCAATCAGCCCCAGCATTTT.

This chain joins TRBV10-3 and TRBJ1-5, with D perhaps TRBD1 (5 bases). The CDR3 contains 14 residues. Trimming shortened V by 4 bases and J by 2 bases, and 9 bases separated the two germline ends. CDR1 and CDR2 (germline): ENHRY, SYGVKD. DNA of the CDR3: TGTGCCATCAGTGCGGACACCCGCAATCAGCCCCAGCATTTT. Protein product: CAISADTRNQPQHF.

V usage is TRBV9 and J usage is TRBJ2-1; possibly TRBD2 for D (5 bases). Germline CDR1 and CDR2: SGDLS and YYNGEE. There are 17 residues in the CDR3. Trimming took off 3 bases at V and 0 bases at J, with 16 bases between the two ends. This CDR3 is CASSAVRGRNSYNEQFF. In DNA, the CDR3 is TGTGCCAGCAGCGCCGTCCGCGGGCGGAACTCCTACAATGAGCAGTTCTTC.

The CDR3 here is CASSRASGRTPGELFF. In DNA, the CDR3 is TGTGCCAGCAGCAGAGCTAGCGGGAGAACCCCCGGGGAGCTGTTTTTT. V usage is TRBV11-2 and J usage is TRBJ2-2; 10 bases are a match to TRBD2. Germline CDR1 and CDR2: SGHAT and FQNNGV. CDR3 length: 16 residues. Germline trimming cut 5 bases from V and 6 bases from J; bases unmatched to any gene: 9.

Written as DNA, the CDR3 is TGTGCCAGCAGCTTCTCGCAGACTTTACAGCCCCAGCATTTT. Its translation: CASSFSQTLQPQHF. The chain combines TRBV7-9 with TRBJ1-5, with D uncertain. The germline V gene has CDR1 SEHNR and CDR2 FQNEAQ (reference sequence). Trimming shortened V by 3 bases and J by 7 bases, and 13 bases separated the two germline ends. The CDR3 consists of 14 residues.